The entry below describes one T cell receptor beta chain. The data were taken from a study of blood T cells in healthy people across ages. The second PCR ran roughly 7 to 12 cycles with a sample-barcoded 5' primer and J-beta primers. One entry per CDR3 protein results from TCRdb running MiXCR on the 5' RACE reads. The sample lists some 940,000 distinct CDR3 sequences, about 27% occurring once. The CDR3 spans 15 residues. With 3 bases removed from V and 0 bases from J, the gap between germline ends came to 9 bases. Every donor gave roughly 9.2 milliliters of peripheral blood. These data were also filed under a second study, of T cells of mothers and their children.

This clonotype originated in a woman aged 40 to 49 in good health. Sequenced sample: blood. This chain uses TRBV12-3 or TRBV12-4 with TRBJ1-5, with D unresolved. Here the CDR3 reads CASSFSLHSNQPQHF. The CDR3 nucleotides read TGTGCCAGCAGTTTTTCCCTCCATAGCAATCAGCCCCAGCATTTT.